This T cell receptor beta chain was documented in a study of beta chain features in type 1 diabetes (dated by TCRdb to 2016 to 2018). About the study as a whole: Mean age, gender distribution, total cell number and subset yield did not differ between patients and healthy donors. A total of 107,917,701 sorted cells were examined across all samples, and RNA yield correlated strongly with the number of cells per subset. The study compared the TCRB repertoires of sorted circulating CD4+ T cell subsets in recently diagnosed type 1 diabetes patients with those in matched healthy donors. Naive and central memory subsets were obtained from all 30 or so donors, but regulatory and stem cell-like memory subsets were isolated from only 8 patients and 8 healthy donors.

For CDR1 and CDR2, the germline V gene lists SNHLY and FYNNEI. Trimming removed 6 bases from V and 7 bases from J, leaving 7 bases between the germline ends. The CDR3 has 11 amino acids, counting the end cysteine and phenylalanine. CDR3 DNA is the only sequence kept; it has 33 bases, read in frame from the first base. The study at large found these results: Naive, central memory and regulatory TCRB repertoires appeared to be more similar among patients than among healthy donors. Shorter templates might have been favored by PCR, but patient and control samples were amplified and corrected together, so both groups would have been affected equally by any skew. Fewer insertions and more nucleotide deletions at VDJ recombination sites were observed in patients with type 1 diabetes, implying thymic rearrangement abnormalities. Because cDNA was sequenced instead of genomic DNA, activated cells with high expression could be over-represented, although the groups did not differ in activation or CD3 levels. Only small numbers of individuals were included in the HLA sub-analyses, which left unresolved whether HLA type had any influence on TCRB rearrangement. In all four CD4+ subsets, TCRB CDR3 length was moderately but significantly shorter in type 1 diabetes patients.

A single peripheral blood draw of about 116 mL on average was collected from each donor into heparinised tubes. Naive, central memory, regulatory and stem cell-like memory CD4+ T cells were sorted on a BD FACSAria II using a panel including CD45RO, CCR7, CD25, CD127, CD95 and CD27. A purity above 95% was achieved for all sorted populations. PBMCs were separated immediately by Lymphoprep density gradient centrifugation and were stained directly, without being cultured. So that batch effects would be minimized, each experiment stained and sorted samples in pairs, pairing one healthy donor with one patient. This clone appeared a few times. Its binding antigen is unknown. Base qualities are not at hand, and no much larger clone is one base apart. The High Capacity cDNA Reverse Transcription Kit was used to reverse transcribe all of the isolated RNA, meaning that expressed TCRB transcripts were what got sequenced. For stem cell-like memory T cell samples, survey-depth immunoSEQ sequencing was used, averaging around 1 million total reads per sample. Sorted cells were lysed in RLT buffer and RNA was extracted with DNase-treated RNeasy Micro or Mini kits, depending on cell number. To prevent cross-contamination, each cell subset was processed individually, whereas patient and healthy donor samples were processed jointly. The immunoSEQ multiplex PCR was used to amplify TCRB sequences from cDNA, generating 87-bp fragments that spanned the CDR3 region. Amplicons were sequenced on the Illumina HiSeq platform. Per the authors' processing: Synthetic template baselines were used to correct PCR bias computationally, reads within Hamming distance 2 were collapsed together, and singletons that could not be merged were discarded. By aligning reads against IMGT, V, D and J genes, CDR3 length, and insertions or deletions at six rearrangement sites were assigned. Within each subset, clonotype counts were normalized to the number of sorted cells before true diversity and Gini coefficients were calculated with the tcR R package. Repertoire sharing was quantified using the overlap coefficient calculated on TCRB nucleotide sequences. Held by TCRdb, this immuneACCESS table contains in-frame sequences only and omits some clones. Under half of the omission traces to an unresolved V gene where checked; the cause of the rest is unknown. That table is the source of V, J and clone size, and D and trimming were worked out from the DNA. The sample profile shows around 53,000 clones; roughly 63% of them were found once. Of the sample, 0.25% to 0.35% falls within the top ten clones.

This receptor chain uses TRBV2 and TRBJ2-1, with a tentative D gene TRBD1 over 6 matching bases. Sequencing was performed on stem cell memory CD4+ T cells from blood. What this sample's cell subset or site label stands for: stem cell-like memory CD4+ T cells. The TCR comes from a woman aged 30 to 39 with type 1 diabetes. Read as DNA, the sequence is TGTGCCAGCAGGAGGGGGAATGAGCAGTTCTTC. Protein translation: CASRRGNEQFF.